This record concerns one TCR beta chain sequence. This clone appeared a few times. Its antigen is not yet known. No much larger clone exists at a distance of one base, and base qualities are not known. From the cysteine through the phenylalanine, the CDR3 covers 15 amino acids. Only the CDR3 part of the read is kept: 45 bases, read in frame from the first base. Cut back by 5 bases and 3 bases, the V and J ends lie 16 bases apart. CDR1 PRHDT and CDR2 FYEKMQ were looked up in the germline V gene (reference sequence). TCRbeta CDR3 regions were amplified from genomic DNA using the immunoSEQ Assay, a bias-controlled multiplex PCR. As for the original processing: The number of nucleated cells in each sample was estimated from the amplification of reference gene primers within the assay. To quantify the absolute abundance of each unique TCRbeta CDR3 rearrangement, sequence reads were collapsed and filtered. For each sample, productive Simpson clonality was calculated as the square root of Simpson's diversity index across productive rearrangements. TCRdb mirrors the immuneACCESS table, restricted to in-frame sequences. Some clones are absent from its copies; in checked studies, under half trace to an unresolved V gene, and the reason for the others is unknown. That table gives V, J and clone size, and the DNA gave D and trimming. The sample data list about 210,000 clones, and 81% of these were observed just once. The top ten clones comprise about 8.9% of the sample.

These data are taken from a study of blood T cell repertoires in COVID-19 (TCRdb year 2020). A note on the overall study: Samples covering the acute and convalescent phases of COVID-19 were provided by collaborators in the United States, Italy and Spain. The dataset comprised deeply sampled blood TCRbeta repertoires from subjects exposed to, actively infected with, or recovered from COVID-19. HLA class I and class II types, where available, came from metadata supplied by the sample provider rather than from assay-based typing. The repertoires were released in a freely available public database meant as a resource for research on the immune response to SARS-CoV-2. The prospective study material was composed of cDNA or gDNA derived from T cells, B-cell-depleted T cells, or PBMCs. Samples were obtained from the ongoing ImmuneRACE study (first 160 participants) and from 1,254 subjects provided by 6 global collaborators. The sample metadata nearly always contained a de-identified subject ID, COVID-19 status, age in years and sex.

Participants in the prospective study were enrolled through a virtual design, were aged about 18 to 100 years, and lived in fewer than 30 United States geographic areas. In the prospective study, participants were assigned to cohorts based on the clinical history participants reported in a screening survey and a study questionnaire. Each participant in the prospective study had whole blood, serum and a nasopharyngeal or oropharyngeal swab collected by mobile phlebotomists. Over a 2-month period, participants in the prospective study had the option of providing additional blood draws and questionnaires. Before DNA extraction, blood samples from the prospective study were shipped at room temperature or frozen. Overall study results and their limits: The amount of clinical and demographic metadata varied by source and participant and was provided uncurated.

The sequence joins TRBV13 to TRBJ2-5, with TRBD2 as a weak D call on 6 bases. Sequenced sample: PBMCs or T cells enriched from blood (not recorded which). The TCR originated in a woman aged 45-65 years with acute COVID-19. The CDR3 protein sequence reads: CASSGDFREKETQYF. The DNA is as follows: TGTGCCAGCAGCGGGGACTTCCGGGAGAAAGAGACCCAGTACTTC.